This T cell receptor (beta chain) was captured in a study of CD8+CD57+ T cells in acquired aplastic anemia (dated by TCRdb to the late 2010s). General notes on the study: On average, sorted CD4+ and CD8+ cells yielded around 3.4 ug of extracted DNA, with a range of 0.2 to 27.4 ug. Healthy donor samples averaged approximately 10 million reads for CD4+ and fewer than 12 million for CD8+ cells. Results the study describes overall, beyond this receptor: Roughly 31 CD8+ CDR3 sequences were shared between patients and controls but appeared highly expressed in patients and within their immunodominant clones. CD8+ Simpson's diversity did not differ significantly between patients and healthy controls (P=0.060).

The junction carries 7 bases between V and J, which are trimmed by 2 bases and 6 bases respectively. CDR1 and CDR2 were assigned from the germline V gene (reference sequence) as SEHNR and FQNEAQ. The CDR3 measures 12 amino acids from cysteine to phenylalanine. Only CDR3 DNA is held: 36 bases, read in frame from base 1. The study deep-sequenced TCR repertoires of sorted CD4+ and CD8+ blood T cells from severe aplastic anemia patients and healthy subjects. Ficoll-Paque density gradient centrifugation was used to isolate peripheral blood mononuclear cells. Before DNA extraction, CD4+ and CD8+ T cells were sorted with FACS or magnetic beads. Genomic DNA served as template for TCR beta VDJ combination and CDR3 sequence profiling. TCR repertoire sequencing was run on an Illumina HiSeq 2000. In the authors' own workflow: TRBV/TRBJ rearrangement plots, CDR3 size and DJ length profiles, and Simpson's diversity index were used to evaluate the repertoires. Whichever DNA sequence was most abundant in the deep sequencing data was defined as the immunodominant clone. CDR3 amino acid sequences were checked for sharing across subjects and were also compared against the VDJdb database and published repertoires. TCRdb trimmed public reads at Q25 via fastp, called clones via MiXCR and kept in-frame beta chains. Entries that share a CDR3 protein sequence are merged under the most common genes and DNA. Clone size and V and J calls follow TCRdb, not the original study. A total of approximately 200,000 distinct CDR3 sequences appear in this sample, around 60% of them only once. The ten largest account for approximately 30% of the sample.

As concerns this clonotype: Its antigen is not yet known. Per-nucleotide qualities are absent, and no much larger clonotype sits a single base away.

The sample consisted of sorted CD4+, CD8+, or CD8+CD57+ T cells (not recorded which) from PBMCs. This receptor was taken from a human donor in good health. The chain was built from TRBV7-9 and TRBJ1-1; no confident D gene assignment can be made. The sequence in DNA is TGTGCCAGCAGCTTACCGCTTTCTGAAGCTTTCTTT. This is translated as CASSLPLSEAFF. With all but the CDR3 taken from the reference TRBV7-9 and TRBJ1-1 genes, the full variable domain is: DTGVSQNPRHKITKRGQNVTFRCDPISEHNRLYWYRQTLGQGPEFLTYFQNEAQLEKSRLLSDRFSAERPKGSFSTLEIQRTEQGDSAMYLCASSLPLSEAFFGQGTRLTVV.